This TCR beta chain was found in a study of cytotoxic CD8 clonotypes in ibrutinib-treated CLL. Study-wide background: Responses: approximately 25 partial, 2 complete; after median approximately 67 months, about 15 stayed remitted, 12 progressed.

Produced via immunoSEQ multiplex PCR; TCRdb's table is partial and in-frame only. Altogether about 30,000 clones are present, roughly 50% being singletons, with the ten largest covering about 5%. The germline V gene has CDR1 SEHNR and CDR2 FQNEAQ (reference sequence). V lost 5 bases and J 4 bases, leaving 20 bases between the germline ends. The CDR3 contains 16 residues. This rearrangement joins TRBV7-9 to TRBJ1-2, with D uncertain. The receptor comes from a human donor with chronic lymphocytic leukemia. The input for sequencing was PBMCs, taken before ibrutinib treatment. The CDR3 DNA sequence: TGTGCCAGCAGCCAATTGTCCGGGAGTTTCTCCTATGGCTACACCTTC. Its translation: CASSQLSGSFSYGYTF.